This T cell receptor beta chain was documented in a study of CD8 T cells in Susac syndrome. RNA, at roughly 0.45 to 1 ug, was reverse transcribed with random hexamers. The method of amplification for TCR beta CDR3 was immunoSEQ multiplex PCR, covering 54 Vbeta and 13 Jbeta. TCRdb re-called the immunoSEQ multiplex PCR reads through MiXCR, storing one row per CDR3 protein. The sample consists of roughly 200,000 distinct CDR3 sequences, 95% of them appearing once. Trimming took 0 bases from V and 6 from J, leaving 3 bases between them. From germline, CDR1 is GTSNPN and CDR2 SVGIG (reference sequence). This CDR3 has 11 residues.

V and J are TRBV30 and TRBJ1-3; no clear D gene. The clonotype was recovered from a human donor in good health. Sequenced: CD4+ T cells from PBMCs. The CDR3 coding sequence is TGTGCCTGGAGTGTTCAAAACACCATATATTTT. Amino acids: CAWSVQNTIYF.